What follows are 6 T cell receptor beta chains derived from one specimen sequenced in a study of T-cell memory formation after mild COVID-19. TCRdb ran MiXCR on the 5' RACE reads and lists one entry per CDR3 protein. Of some 120,000 distinct CDR3 sequences listed, 15% to 20% were seen once; the top ten hold about 5%. The specimen was PBMCs or a T cell subset sorted from them (not recorded which). These receptors all come from a man aged 18 to 29 who had mild COVID-19 (a few samples of this study predate the infection). Cell type and time point are not known.

The chain joins TRBV5-5 to TRBJ2-3, with D possibly being TRBD2 (6 bases). Germline V lookup: CDR1 SGHKS, CDR2 YYEKEE (reference sequence). The ends were cut back, 7 bases at V and 6 bases at J, with 18 bases in the middle. The CDR3 has 14 residues. CDR3 region: CASHRGGTGDTQYF. CDR3 bases: TGTGCCAGCCACCGTGGGGGGACCGGGGATACGCAGTATTTT.

The CDR3, as DNA: TGTGCCAGCAGTCCCCGACCAGGATATAGCAATCAGCCCCAGCATTTT. Translating it yields CASSPRPGYSNQPQHF. The chain has TRBV12-3 or TRBV12-4 and TRBJ1-5; no definite D call. This CDR3 is 16 amino acids long. Deletions cut 5 bases from V and 0 bases from J, with 14 bases between.

The chain combines TRBV7-6 with TRBJ1-4, with 9 bases fitting TRBD1. Trimming removed 8 bases from V and 8 bases from J; junction bases left unmatched: 6. CDR3 size: 13 residues. CDR1 and CDR2 from the germline V gene are SGHVS and FNYEAQ. CDR3 nucleotide sequence: TGTGCCAGCGGGGGACAGGGTGGCGAAAAACTGTTTTTT. Its translation: CASGGQGGEKLFF.

This clonotype has just a few counts. The chain uses TRBV28 and TRBJ1-5; weak D call: TRBD1 (5 bases). Trimming shortened V by 8 bases and J by 2 bases, and 19 bases separated the two germline ends. CDR3 length: 16 residues. Germline CDR1 MDHEN, CDR2 SYDVKM. The CDR3 here is CASQIGGGAGNQPQHF. For the CDR3, the DNA is TGTGCCAGCCAAATCGGGGGTGGGGCGGGCAATCAGCCCCAGCATTTT.

The chain carries TRBV5-1 and TRBJ2-3; no reliable D call. V gave up 2 bases and J gave up 6 bases, with 19 bases separating them. Per germline, CDR1 SGHRS and CDR2 YFSETQ. The CDR3 spans 16 residues. CDR3 in amino acids: CASSFGRTAGDDTQYF. In DNA form, the CDR3 reads TGCGCCAGCAGCTTCGGGCGCACGGCAGGCGATGATACGCAGTATTTT.

This clonotype came up a few times. CDR3 protein: CASSEGQGVDTQYF. CDR3 DNA: TGTGCCAGCAGCGAGGGACAGGGCGTAGATACGCAGTATTTT. This chain connects TRBV5-4 to TRBJ2-3, with 9 bases that match TRBD1. Germline loops: CDR1 SGHNT, CDR2 YYREEE (reference sequence). This CDR3 has 14 residues. After removal of 4 bases from V and 5 bases from J, the junction contained 5 bases not matched to a gene.